This T cell receptor beta chain was observed in a study of PD-L1 blockade in urothelial cancer. Clones were sequenced by immunoSEQ multiplex PCR, and TCRdb holds only the in-frame ones, with some missing. The sample has approximately 120,000 clones, about 83% seen once; the top ten hold 2% to 3%. Study outcomes and limitations: In blood at 3 weeks, tumor-associated clones expanded more among patients with durable benefit.

Time point here: peripheral blood 6 weeks after treatment start. In its sample, this clone was seen a few times. Its antigen remains unidentified. Germline CDR1 and CDR2: SGHRS and YFSETQ. The CDR3 has 14 residues. Trimming cost V 0 bases and J 4 bases, with 10 bases left between them. The specimen comprised PBMCs, sampled around atezolizumab (anti-PD-L1) treatment. The receptor's source is a man aged 45-65 years with urothelial cancer. The V gene is TRBV5-1, the J gene TRBJ2-5; tentatively, D is TRBD1 (5 bases). Here the CDR3 reads CASSLAPGIETQYF. In DNA, the CDR3 is TGCGCCAGCAGCTTGGCGCCAGGGATAGAGACCCAGTACTTC.